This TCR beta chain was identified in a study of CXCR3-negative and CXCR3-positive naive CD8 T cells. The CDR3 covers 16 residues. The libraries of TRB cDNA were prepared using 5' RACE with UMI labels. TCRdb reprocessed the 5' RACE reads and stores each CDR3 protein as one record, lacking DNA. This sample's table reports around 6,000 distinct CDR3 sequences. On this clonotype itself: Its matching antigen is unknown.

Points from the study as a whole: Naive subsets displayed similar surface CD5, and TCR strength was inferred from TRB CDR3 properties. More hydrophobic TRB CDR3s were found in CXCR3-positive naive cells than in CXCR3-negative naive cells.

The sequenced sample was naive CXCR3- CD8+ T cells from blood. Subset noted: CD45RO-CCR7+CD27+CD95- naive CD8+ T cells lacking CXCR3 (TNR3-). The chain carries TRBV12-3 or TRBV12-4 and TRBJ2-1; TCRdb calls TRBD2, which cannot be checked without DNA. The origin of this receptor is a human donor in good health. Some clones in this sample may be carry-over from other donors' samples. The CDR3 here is CASLETSGLSYNEQFF.